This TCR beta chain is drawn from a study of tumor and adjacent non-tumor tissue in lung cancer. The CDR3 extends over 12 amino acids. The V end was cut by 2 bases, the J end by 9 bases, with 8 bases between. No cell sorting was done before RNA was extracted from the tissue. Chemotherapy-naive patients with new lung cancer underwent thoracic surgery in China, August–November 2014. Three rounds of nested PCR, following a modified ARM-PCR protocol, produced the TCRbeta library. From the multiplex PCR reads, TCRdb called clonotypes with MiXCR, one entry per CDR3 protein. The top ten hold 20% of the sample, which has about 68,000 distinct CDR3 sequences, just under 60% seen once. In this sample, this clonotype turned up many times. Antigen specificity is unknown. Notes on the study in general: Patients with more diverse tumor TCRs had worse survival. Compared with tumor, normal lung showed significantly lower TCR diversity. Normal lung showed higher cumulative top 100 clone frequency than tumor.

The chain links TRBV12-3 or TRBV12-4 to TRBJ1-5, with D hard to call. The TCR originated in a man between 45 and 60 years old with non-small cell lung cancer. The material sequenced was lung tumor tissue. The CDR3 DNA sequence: TGTGCCAGCAGTTTAATGGCTCGGCCCCAGCATTTT. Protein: CASSLMARPQHF.